The next 23 T cell receptor beta chains were all read from a single sample in a study of T cell repertoires in cytomegalovirus infection. In TCRdb, the reads were re-called with MiXCR into one record per CDR3 protein. The data hold over 200,000 distinct CDR3 sequences, with roughly an eighth observed a single time. Sequencing was carried out using PBMCs. These receptors were collected from a human donor in good health (CMV status not recorded). Some clones in this sample may be carry-over from other donors' samples.

This clonotype was found many times. The chain uses TRBV7-6 and TRBJ1-2; TRBD1 aligns across 8 bases. Trimming took 5 bases from V and 8 from J; bases not matched to a gene: 7. CDR1 is SGHVS and CDR2 is FNYEAQ in the germline V gene. This CDR3 has 13 amino acids. CDR3 loop: CASSTGTGSGYTF. CDR3 in DNA: TGTGCCAGCAGCACCGGGACAGGATCCGGCTACACCTTC.

This clonotype occurred many times. V is TRBV5-1 and J is TRBJ1-4; D gene uncertain. Between the trimmed V and J ends, which lost 0 bases and 5 bases, there was a span of 11 bases. Per germline, CDR1 SGHRS and CDR2 YFSETQ. The CDR3 is made up of 15 amino acids. DNA for the CDR3: TGCGCCAGCAGCTTGGACGGCAGCAGAAATGAAAAACTGTTTTTT. Protein: CASSLDGSRNEKLFF.

This clonotype was seen many times. V gene TRBV7-9 combines with J gene TRBJ2-3; TRBD1 is a possible D gene (6 bases). Trimming took off 5 bases at V and 2 bases at J, with 11 bases between the two ends. The length of the CDR3 is 14 residues. Germline CDR1 is SEHNR and CDR2 is FQNEAQ (reference sequence). DNA of the CDR3: TGTGCCAGCAGCATCCGGGACACCACAGATACGCAGTATTTT. Protein: CASSIRDTTDTQYF. Full variable domain (remainder filled in from reference TRBV7-9 and TRBJ2-3): DTGVSQNPRHKITKRGQNVTFRCDPISEHNRLYWYRQTLGQGPEFLTYFQNEAQLEKSRLLSDRFSAERPKGSFSTLEIQRTEQGDSAMYLCASSIRDTTDTQYFGPGTRLTVL.

This clonotype was seen a handful of times. The chain is built from TRBV20-1 and TRBJ2-3; possible D gene TRBD1, 5 bases. The germline V and J ends were trimmed by 4 bases and 3 bases, with 20 bases remaining between them. This CDR3 spans 16 amino acids. Germline CDR1 and CDR2: DFQATT and SNEGSKA (reference sequence). CDR3 sequence (DNA): TGCAGTGCTACGTCTTCCAGGGTTCGGGTGACAGATACGCAGTATTTT. The encoded protein is CSATSSRVRVTDTQYF.

This clonotype showed up many times. V and J are TRBV28 and TRBJ1-1; D remains ambiguous. Trimming shortened V by 6 bases and J by 12 bases, and 20 bases separated the two germline ends. Germline CDR1 reads MDHEN; CDR2 reads SYDVKM. The CDR3 length is 13 residues. The CDR3: CASRRPGSSLPFF. The CDR3 region has the DNA TGTGCCAGCAGAAGGCCCGGGTCATCTCTTCCTTTCTTT.

This clonotype came up many times. The rearrangement links TRBV7-9 to TRBJ1-1; unclear D gene. Per germline, CDR1 SEHNR and CDR2 FQNEAQ (reference sequence). Trimming pared 2 bases from V and 5 bases from J, leaving 12 bases between. The CDR3 is 14 residues long. The CDR3 reads CASSLLGPGTEAFF. CDR3 DNA: TGTGCCAGCAGCTTACTGGGTCCGGGAACTGAAGCTTTCTTT.

This clonotype was counted a few times. This rearrangement joins TRBV7-9 to TRBJ2-1; no clear D. The CDR3 length is 15 residues. V lost 2 bases, J lost 2 bases, and 10 bases lay in between. The germline V gene has CDR1 SEHNR and CDR2 FQNEAQ (reference sequence). Here the CDR3 DNA reads TGTGCCAGCAGCTTAACCGGCCCCACCTACAATGAGCAGTTCTTC. The encoded protein is CASSLTGPTYNEQFF.

This clonotype has just a few counts. The rearrangement uses TRBV19 and TRBJ2-1; 10 bases match TRBD2. The CDR3 sequence is 15 residues long. Trimming removed 6 bases from V and 4 bases from J; junction bases left unmatched: 6. Germline V CDR1 and CDR2: LNHDA, SQIVND (reference sequence). The CDR3 is CASRETSGAYNEQFF. CDR3 DNA: TGTGCCAGTAGAGAAACTAGCGGGGCTTACAATGAGCAGTTCTTC.

This clonotype has ten or more counts. The rearrangement links TRBV7-6 to TRBJ2-2; 11 bases align to TRBD2. V gave up 5 bases and J gave up 6 bases; unmatched junction bases: 8. This CDR3 is 16 amino acids long. Germline loops: CDR1 SGHVS, CDR2 FNYEAQ. The DNA of the CDR3 is TGTGCCAGCAGCCTCCGACTAGCGGGATCTCCCGGGGAGCTGTTTTTT. Residues: CASSLRLAGSPGELFF.

This clonotype was seen a handful of times. The V call is TRBV6-5, the J call TRBJ2-3; possibly TRBD2 for D (5 bases). Between the trimmed V and J ends, which lost 5 bases and 4 bases, there was a span of 13 bases. The CDR3 contains 14 residues. Per germline, CDR1 MNHEY and CDR2 SVGAGI. CDR3 residues: CASSDFEGADTQYF. The CDR3 DNA reads as TGTGCCAGCAGTGACTTCGAGGGTGCAGATACGCAGTATTTT.

The table lists this clonotype with a few counts. The CDR3 reads CASSQFGGSWGSPLHF. CDR3 nucleotides: TGCGCCAGCAGCCAATTCGGGGGCTCCTGGGGTTCACCCCTCCACTTT. The V gene is TRBV4-1, the J gene TRBJ1-6; tentatively, D is TRBD1 (6 bases). The CDR3 sequence is 16 residues long. CDR1 is MGHRA, CDR2 YSYEKL, per germline. Trimming shortened V by 2 bases and J by 9 bases, and 17 bases separated the two germline ends.

The chain has TRBV5-8 and TRBJ1-5; 7 bases agree with TRBD1. The CDR3 consists of 14 residues. Germline assignment: CDR1 SGHTS and CDR2 YDEGEE. With V trimmed by 7 bases and J by 3 bases, 7 bases remained unmatched. The chain's CDR3 is CASGSGQNNQPQHF. CDR3 DNA: TGTGCCAGCGGATCGGGACAGAACAATCAGCCCCAGCATTTT.

This clonotype was seen a handful of times. CDR3 sequence: CASSTHGALYNEQFF. The CDR3 bases are TGTGCCAGTAGTACCCACGGAGCTCTTTACAATGAGCAGTTCTTC. The V call is TRBV19, the J call TRBJ2-1; D unresolved. This CDR3 spans 15 amino acids. V was cut by 4 bases and J by 4 bases, with 14 bases left in between. CDR1 is LNHDA, CDR2 SQIVND, per germline (reference sequence).

This clonotype has ten or more counts. This sequence joins TRBV4-1 and TRBJ1-1, with no clear D. The CDR3 has 14 residues. V lost 0 bases to trimming and J lost 4 bases, with 9 bases between them. CDR1 and CDR2 (germline): MGHRA, YSYEKL. Here the CDR3 DNA reads TGCGCCAGCAGCCAAGAGTTGTGGGCCACTGAAGCTTTCTTT. Its translation: CASSQELWATEAFF.

This clonotype was seen ten or more times. The V call is TRBV29-1, the J call TRBJ1-4, with 7 nucleotides matching TRBD1. Germline V CDR1 and CDR2: SQVTM, ANQGSEA. The CDR3 is 14 amino acids. Trimming took 3 bases from V and 8 from J; bases not matched to a gene: 9. The CDR3 sequence is CSVDVEGAREKLFF. The CDR3 DNA reads as TGCAGCGTTGACGTTGAGGGGGCAAGGGAAAAACTGTTTTTT.

There are many counts of this clonotype. V gene TRBV7-2 combines with J gene TRBJ1-5; D is unresolved. With 1 base removed from V and 7 bases from J, the gap between germline ends came to 8 bases. CDR1 is SGHTA and CDR2 is FQGNSA in the germline V gene. This CDR3 comprises 13 residues. CDR3 region: CASSLVVGQPQHF. For the CDR3, the DNA is TGTGCCAGCAGCTTAGTAGTGGGCCAGCCCCAGCATTTT.

This clonotype was recorded many times. This chain links TRBV7-9 with TRBJ2-1; D unresolved. Germline V gene sequence: CDR1 SEHNR, CDR2 FQNEAQ (reference sequence). V was trimmed by 2 bases and J by 9 bases, leaving 8 bases between them. The CDR3 contains 12 residues. The CDR3 reads CASSLTSGEQFF. CDR3 coding DNA: TGTGCCAGCAGCTTAACCTCTGGTGAGCAGTTCTTC.

The chain recombines TRBV19 with TRBJ2-6, with D perhaps being TRBD1 or TRBD2 (5 bases each). This CDR3 has 15 residues. Germline V gene sequence: CDR1 LNHDA, CDR2 SQIVND (reference sequence). The ends were cut back, 5 bases at V and 0 bases at J, with 8 bases in the middle. This CDR3 reads CASSGGSSGANVLTF. The CDR3 nucleotides read TGTGCCAGTAGTGGGGGAAGCTCTGGGGCCAACGTCCTGACTTTC.

The chain recombines TRBV6-6 with TRBJ2-2, with 7 bases lining up with TRBD2. The CDR3 is 18 residues long. Germline V lookup: CDR1 MNHNY, CDR2 SVGAGI (reference sequence). Losses at the gene ends were 6 bases for V and 1 base for J; bases not matched to a gene: 14. CDR3 bases: TGTGCCAGCAGGCGAGGGAGGGCCCCTGGGATGAACACCGGGGAGCTGTTTTTT. Amino acids: CASRRGRAPGMNTGELFF.

CDR3 nucleotides: TGTGCCACGTCCGGGACTAGCGCACCGAGGGCCCACGAGCAGTACTTC. Its translation is CATSGTSAPRAHEQYF. V gene TRBV28 combines with J gene TRBJ2-7; 10 bases are shared with TRBD2. The CDR3 sequence is 16 residues long. Unmatched junction bases numbered 17, after V lost 10 bases and J lost 5 bases. Germline V gene data show CDR1 as MDHEN and CDR2 as SYDVKM.

CDR3 protein: CSARDMGKQETQYF. CDR3 DNA sequence: TGCAGTGCTAGAGATATGGGCAAGCAAGAGACCCAGTACTTC. This chain uses TRBV20-1 with TRBJ2-5; D not resolved. This CDR3 region has 14 residues. Germline V gene data show CDR1 as DFQATT and CDR2 as SNEGSKA (reference sequence). The V end lost 0 bases, the J end lost 2 bases, and 10 bases lay between the germline ends.

The rearrangement uses TRBV3-1 and TRBJ2-6, with a possible D match to TRBD1 (6 bases). CDR1 is LGHDT and CDR2 is YNNKEL in the germline V gene (reference sequence). Trimming shortened V by 0 bases and J by 2 bases, and 8 bases separated the two germline ends. The CDR3 extends over 16 amino acids. The DNA of the CDR3 is TGTGCCAGCAGCCAAGATCAGGGGCCTGGGGCCAACGTCCTGACTTTC. Translation gives CASSQDQGPGANVLTF. Full variable domain (missing parts from reference TRBV3-1 and TRBJ2-6): DTAVSQTPKYLVTQMGNDKSIKCEQNLGHDTMYWYKQDSKKFLKIMFSYNNKELIINETVPNRFSPKSPDKAHLNLHINSLELGDSAVYFCASSQDQGPGANVLTFGAGSRLTVL.

This clonotype was seen a few times. In DNA form, the CDR3 reads TGTGCCAGCAGTTTTGGACGAGAGCAGTTCTTC. It yields the protein CASSFGREQFF. The J gene is TRBJ2-1, the V gene TRBV6-1, with unresolved D. V was shortened by 5 bases and J by 10 bases, with 9 bases between the two germline ends. The length of the CDR3 is 11 residues. Germline-derived CDR1 and CDR2 are MNHNS and SASEGT.